This TCR beta chain was recovered during a study of blood T cells in healthy people across ages. Through a sample-barcoded 5' primer and a J-beta primer mix, a second PCR was run for roughly 7 to 11 cycles. TCRdb reprocessed the 5' RACE reads with MiXCR, giving one entry per CDR3 protein. The data contain 650,000 to 1,000,000 distinct CDR3 sequences, under 40% of them singletons. This CDR3 spans 14 amino acids. Germline CDR1 is ENHRY and CDR2 is SYGVKD. J was trimmed by 1 base and V by 8 bases; bases with no gene match: 6. The TCR comes from a man aged 18 to 35 in good health. Sequenced input: blood. The chain uses TRBV10-3 and TRBJ1-1, with TRBD1 matching 8 bases. CDR3 protein: CAIGQTGENTEAFF. DNA for the CDR3: TGTGCCATCGGTCAGACAGGGGAGAACACTGAAGCTTTCTTT.